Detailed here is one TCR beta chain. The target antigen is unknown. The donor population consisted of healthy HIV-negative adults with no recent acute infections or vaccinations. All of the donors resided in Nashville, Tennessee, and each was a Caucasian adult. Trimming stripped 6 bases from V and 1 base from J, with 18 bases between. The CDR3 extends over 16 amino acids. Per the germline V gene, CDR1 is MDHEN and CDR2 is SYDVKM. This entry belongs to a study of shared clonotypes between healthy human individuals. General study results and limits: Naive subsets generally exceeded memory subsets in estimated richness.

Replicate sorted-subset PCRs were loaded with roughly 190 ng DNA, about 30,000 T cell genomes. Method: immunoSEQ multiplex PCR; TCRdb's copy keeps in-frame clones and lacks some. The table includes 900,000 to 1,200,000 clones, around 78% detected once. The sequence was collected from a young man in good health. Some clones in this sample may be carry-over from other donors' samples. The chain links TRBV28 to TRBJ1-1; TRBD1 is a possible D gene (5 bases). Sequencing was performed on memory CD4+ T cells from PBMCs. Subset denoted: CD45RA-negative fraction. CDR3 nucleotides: TGTGCCAGCAGCACCACCCCGGGGAGGGGGAACACTGAAGCTTTCTTT. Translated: CASSTTPGRGNTEAFF.